A single sample is the source of the 2 T cell receptor beta chains below, sequenced in a study of cytomegalovirus exposure and HLA in healthy donors. Primers included in the PCR were 60 Vbeta and 13 Jbeta primers. TCRdb's table, derived via immunoSEQ multiplex PCR, lists solely in-frame clones and lacks some. The sample holds 68,000 or so clones. The sequenced material came from PBMCs. These receptors were collected from a boy between 5 and 17 years old in good health and CMV-seronegative.

The J gene is TRBJ1-5, the V gene TRBV19; the match to TRBD1 covers 11 bases. Germline CDR1 is LNHDA and CDR2 is SQIVND (reference sequence). This CDR3 has 15 residues. J was trimmed by 4 bases and V by 4 bases; bases with no gene match: 3. The CDR3 DNA follows: TGTGCCAGTAGTACCGGGACAGGGGGAAATCAGCCCCAGCATTTT. This gives the protein CASSTGTGGNQPQHF.

On this clone: At one of its ends the junction is not consistent with the germline gene, which may arise from a read error. Other DNA sequences in the sample encode the same CDR3. This rearrangement joins TRBV25-1 to TRBJ1-1; no definite D call. Looked up from germline, CDR1 is MGHDK and CDR2 is SYGVNS. The CDR3 has 14 amino acids. This CDR3 is CASSDGGVDTEAFF. The CDR3 DNA is TGTGCCAGCAGTGACGGAGGTGTTGACACCGAAGCTTTCTTT.